This T cell receptor (beta chain) was recovered during a study of shared clonotypes between healthy human individuals (dated by TCRdb to the early 2020s). Describing the broader study: A few men and two women, aged 18 to 49 years, made up the cohort. Blood TCR repertoires of about five healthy adults were deeply sequenced to estimate repertoire size and the extent of clonotype sharing between individuals. To increase sequencing depth and limit assay-specific biases, TCR repertoire library preparation and sequencing were carried out by different laboratories using diverse techniques. Each donor's leukapheresis produced roughly between about 0.9 and 9.5 billion PBMCs. For each donor, CD4 naive and CD4 memory were each run on three plates, CD8 naive on two plates, and CD8 memory on one plate.

Measured from the cysteine to the phenylalanine, the CDR3 is 12 residues long. Here the CDR3 DNA is all that survives: 36 bases in frame from base 1. V is reduced by 0 bases and J by 13 bases, leaving a spacing of 11 bases between them. CDR1 and CDR2 were assigned from the germline V gene as SGHRS and YFSETQ. Healthy HIV-negative adults with no recently reported acute infections or vaccinations were included as donors. Every donor was a Caucasian adult residing in Nashville, Tennessee, USA. CD4+ T cells were enriched by magnetic negative selection; naive cells were then positively selected on CD45RA, and the negative fraction formed the memory subset. After blood collection by leukapheresis, PBMCs were isolated using Ficoll-Histopaque density gradient centrifugation and then cryopreserved in the vapor phase of liquid nitrogen. Purity and quantity of every magnetically sorted T cell population were checked by analytical flow cytometry. Genomic DNA was isolated from every sorted fraction and measured by UV absorbance on a Nanodrop 2000c.

About this clone: Its antigen remains undetermined. Base-call qualities are not available, and no considerably larger clone is one nucleotide away.

Using the deep immunoSEQ assay, multiplex PCR amplified TCR CDR3 regions from genomic DNA. For each cell subset, the extracted genomic DNA was distributed evenly across all wells of several immunoSEQ 96-well plates, and each plate served as one replicate. For sorted subsets, around 0.2 ug of genomic DNA, equivalent to some 30,000 T cell genomes, went into each replicate PCR. The purified libraries were quantified using a Qubit 3.0 fluorometer, sized with a Bioanalyzer 2100, and then quantified again using the KAPA Library Quantification kit. Every immunoSEQ 96-well plate was sequenced on a separate single-read 150-cycle Illumina NextSeq 550 flow cell. Per the authors' processing: Because the immunoSEQ output included only junctional sequences and no quality scores, the filtering could not be the same as the filtering used for full-length reads. Sequences were annotated with PyIR, a Python wrapper for IgBLAST v1.9, and V/J genes and CDR3 were assigned using IMGT germline references. Any read was removed if the V/J assignment was weak (E-value above 1e-6), the CDR3 was missing, or the read contained stop codons, out-of-frame junctions, or ambiguous translated residues. V3J clonotypes were defined as sequences sharing the same inferred V gene, J gene, and CDR3 amino acid sequence. Percentage overlap between repertoires was calculated by dividing the number of shared unique clonotypes by the size of the smaller repertoire. RTK rarefaction, the Chao1 estimator, and Recon v2.1 estimates of unobserved clonotypes were used to assess repertoire richness. Generation probabilities were computed with OLGA for all TCRbeta clonotypes obtained by the gDNA method from four donors. Entries here come from immuneACCESS through TCRdb and include only in-frame sequences with V and J called. Some clones fail to appear in such tables; in the studies checked, an unresolved V gene covers under half of the shortfall, and the cause of the remainder is unknown. V, J and clone size derive from that table, while D and trimming were established from the DNA sequence. In this sample the table shows about 2.3 million clones, about nine tenths of which occur a single time. The ten largest clones capture 0.37% of the sample.

The paper as a whole reports these results and caveats: Even with the large sequencing depth, rarefaction of the sorted-subset datasets indicated that sequencing was incomplete. Because the study included a small number of donors, the genetic and exposure-history diversity represented was limited. Based on pairwise subsampling, the degree of clonotype sharing among donors was expected to be affected by sequencing depth. Larger estimated clonotype richness was generally found for naive subsets than for memory subsets. About 5% of naive CD4, 3.5% of naive CD8, roughly 2.4% of memory CD4, and around 0.4% of memory CD8 clonotypes were shared across several donors. Sampling was restricted to blood, and TCR repertoires in tissues likely differ from the TCR repertoires found in blood. Higher generation probabilities were observed for clonotypes shared by all four sorted-subset donors than for non-shared clonotypes.

Recombination connected TRBV5-1 to TRBJ2-1; the D gene remains uncertain. The receptor's source is a man younger than 30 in good health. Some clones in this sample may be carry-over from other donors' samples. Sequencing input: naive CD4+ T cells from PBMCs. The intended sense of this specimen's cell subset or site label: CD45RA+ positively selected. The encoded CDR3 is CASSLDSGNQFF. The sequenced DNA: TGCGCCAGCAGCTTGGATAGTGGAAACCAGTTCTTC.